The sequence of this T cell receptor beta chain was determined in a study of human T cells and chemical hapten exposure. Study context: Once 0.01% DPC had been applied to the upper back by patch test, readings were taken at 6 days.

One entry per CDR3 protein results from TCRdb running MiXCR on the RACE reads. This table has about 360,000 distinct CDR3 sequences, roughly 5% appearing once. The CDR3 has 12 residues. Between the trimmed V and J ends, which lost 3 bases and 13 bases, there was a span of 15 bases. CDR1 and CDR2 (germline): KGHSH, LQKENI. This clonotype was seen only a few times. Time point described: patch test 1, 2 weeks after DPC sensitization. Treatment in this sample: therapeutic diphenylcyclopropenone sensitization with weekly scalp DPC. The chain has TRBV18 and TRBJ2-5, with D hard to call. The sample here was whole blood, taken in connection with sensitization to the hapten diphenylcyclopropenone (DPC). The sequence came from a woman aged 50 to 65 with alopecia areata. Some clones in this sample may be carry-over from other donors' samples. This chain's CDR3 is CASSPPNGPGYF. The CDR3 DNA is TGTGCCAGCTCACCCCCGAACGGCCCAGGGTACTTC. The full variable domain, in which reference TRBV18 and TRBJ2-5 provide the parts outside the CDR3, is NAGVMQNPRHLVRRRGQEARLRCSPMKGHSHVYWYRQLPEEGLKFMVYLQKENIIDESGMPKERFSAEFPKEGPSILRIQQVVRGDSAAYFCASSPPNGPGYFGPGTRLLVL.